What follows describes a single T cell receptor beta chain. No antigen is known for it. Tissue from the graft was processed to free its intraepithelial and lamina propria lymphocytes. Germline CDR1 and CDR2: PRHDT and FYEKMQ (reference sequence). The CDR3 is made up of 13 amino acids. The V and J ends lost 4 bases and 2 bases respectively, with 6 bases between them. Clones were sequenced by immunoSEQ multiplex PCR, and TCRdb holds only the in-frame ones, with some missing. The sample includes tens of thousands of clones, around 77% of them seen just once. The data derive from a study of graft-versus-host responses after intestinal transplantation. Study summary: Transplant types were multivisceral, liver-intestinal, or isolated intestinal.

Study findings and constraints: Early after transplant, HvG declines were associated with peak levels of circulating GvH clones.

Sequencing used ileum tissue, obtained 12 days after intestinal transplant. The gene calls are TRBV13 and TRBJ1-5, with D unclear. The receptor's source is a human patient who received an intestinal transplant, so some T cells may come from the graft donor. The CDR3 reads CASSSRGNQPQHF. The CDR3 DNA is TGTGCCAGCAGCTCCCGGGGCAATCAGCCCCAGCATTTT. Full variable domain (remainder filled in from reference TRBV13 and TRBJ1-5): AAGVIQSPRHLIKEKRETATLKCYPIPRHDTVYWYQQGPGQDPQFLISFYEKMQSDKGSIPDRFSAQQFSDYHSELNMSSLELGDSALYFCASSSRGNQPQHFGDGTRLSIL.